This TCR beta chain was documented in a study of T-cell memory formation after mild COVID-19. Study results and limitations: Researchers could not confirm that second-wave clones peaking on day 37 targeted SARS-CoV-2. Pre-infection memory held some responding clones, suggesting pre-existing cross-reactive T cells responded.

The CDR3 contains 17 residues. The V end lost 7 bases, the J end lost 8 bases, and 27 bases lay between the germline ends. TCRdb processed the 5' RACE reads anew with MiXCR; each CDR3 protein has one entry. The sample includes about 560,000 distinct CDR3 sequences, about 18% of them seen just once. This clonotype has a handful of counts. The antigen remains unidentified. The sample comprised PBMCs or a T cell subset sorted from them (not recorded which). The clonotype comes from an adult woman who had mild COVID-19 (a few samples of this study predate the infection). Cell type and time point are not known. The rearrangement links TRBV12-3 or TRBV12-4 to TRBJ2-4; perhaps D is TRBD1 or TRBD2 (6 bases each). The CDR3 nucleotides read TGTGCCAGCACCAGGGGAGGCGGAAAAGCGGTGTTTGACATTCAGTACTTC. Translated, it gives CASTRGGGKAVFDIQYF.